This T cell receptor (beta chain) comes out of a study of OX40 agonist ivuxolimab in advanced cancers. About the study: Patients received ivuxolimab, an agonistic anti-OX40 (CD134) antibody. Of mixed ages from about 20 to 90 and averaging roughly 64 years, the group was around 78% male. Three patients, one with hepatocellular carcinoma and two with cutaneous melanoma, responded partially.

Study-level findings and limits: Normalized T-cell clonal expansion was also low in a subset of nonresponders.

Assay used: immunoSEQ multiplex PCR; TCRdb lists only in-frame clones, some missing. In the table there are tens of thousands of clones, more than 75% of which are singletons. About this clone itself: Its antigen is unidentified.

The clonotype originates from an adult with an advanced solid tumor such as melanoma, head and neck, liver or kidney cancer. Specimen: CD4+ or CD8+ T cells sorted from blood, collected in a trial of the OX40 agonist ivuxolimab.

The CDR3 region is CASHLENEQFF. CDR3 sequence (DNA): TGTGCCAGCCACCTTGAGAATGAGCAGTTCTTC. This chain connects TRBV2 to TRBJ2-1; D ambiguous. The ends were cut back, 8 bases at V and 7 bases at J, with 9 bases in the middle. This CDR3 spans 11 amino acids. CDR1 is SNHLY and CDR2 is FYNNEI in the germline V gene.